This TCR beta chain was found in a study of T cells in Graves' hyperthyroidism and ophthalmopathy. The sample holds many counts of this clonotype. TCR beta CDR3 regions were amplified from RNA. Using the HTBI primer set, a first-round RT-PCR was run on the TCR CDR3. TCRdb called the multiplex PCR reads again in MiXCR, with one record for every CDR3 protein. The top ten clones hold around 3.5% of a sample with some 550,000 distinct CDR3 sequences, roughly 15% of them seen once. The CDR3 is 14 residues long. Trimming removed 0 bases from V and 4 bases from J, with 9 bases in between. Each person with ophthalmopathy scored at least 3 on the Clinical Activity Score, reached NOSPECS grade 4 or higher, and had been ill under 3 months. Every diagnosis used clinical symptoms, serum thyroxine and TRAb, thyroid ultrasound and orbital computed tomography.

Material for sequencing was blood. The TCR sequence derives from a woman aged 40 to 50 with Graves' ophthalmopathy. The chain has TRBV12-3 or TRBV12-4 and TRBJ1-2, with D perhaps matching TRBD1 (5 bases). The CDR3 reads CASSLADSFYGYTF. CDR3 coding DNA: TGTGCCAGCAGTTTAGCAGACAGTTTCTATGGCTACACCTTC.